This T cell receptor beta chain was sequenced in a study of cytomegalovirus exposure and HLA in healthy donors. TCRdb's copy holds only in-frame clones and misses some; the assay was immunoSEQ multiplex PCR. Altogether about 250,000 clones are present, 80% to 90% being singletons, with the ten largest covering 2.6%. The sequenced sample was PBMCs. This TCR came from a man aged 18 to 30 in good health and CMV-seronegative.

CDR3 region: CASSSQGGRGRTYSNQPQHF. In nucleotides, the CDR3 is TGTGCCAGCAGTTCACAAGGCGGCAGGGGGCGAACATATAGCAATCAGCCCCAGCATTTT. The genes are TRBV28 and TRBJ1-5, with 8 bases lining up with TRBD1. CDR3 length equals 20 residues. The germline CDR1 and CDR2 sequences are MDHEN and SYDVKM. With V trimmed by 4 bases and J by 0 bases, 17 bases remained unmatched.